These 17 T cell receptor beta chains originate from one sample sequenced in a study of patients and donors after allogeneic stem cell transplantation. TCRdb re-called the RT-PCR reads with MiXCR, one entry per CDR3 protein. The data hold about a million distinct CDR3 sequences, with roughly 17% observed a single time. The sample taken for sequencing was blood, either unsorted or a sorted T cell fraction (not recorded which). The receptors originated from a human donor who was either an allogeneic HSCT recipient or a stem cell or donor lymphocyte infusion donor (not recorded which). It is not recorded whose cells these are; they may come from a transplant donor.

This clonotype occurred many times. The V and J genes are TRBV12-3 or TRBV12-4 and TRBJ1-2, with D unresolved. V lost 4 bases to trimming and J lost 8 bases, with 11 bases between them. This CDR3 region has 12 residues. DNA for the CDR3: TGTGCCAGCAGTTATTCAGCGGAAGGCTACACCTTC. It yields the protein CASSYSAEGYTF.

The chain uses TRBV11-2 and TRBJ1-4, with D tentatively TRBD1 (5 bases). Germline loops: CDR1 SGHAT, CDR2 FQNNGV. CDR3 size: 14 residues. Trimming left V 5 bases short and J 7 bases short, with 14 bases between. The CDR3 DNA is TGTGCCAGCAGCCCCACCGCTGGGGGTGAAAAACTGTTTTTT. Translated, it gives CASSPTAGGEKLFF.

This clonotype appeared a few times. This chain joins TRBV30 and TRBJ2-2; D is undetermined. Germline CDR1 is GTSNPN and CDR2 is SVGIG (reference sequence). V shed 0 bases and J shed 5 bases, with 10 bases lying between them. CDR3 size: 14 residues. DNA of the CDR3: TGTGCCTGGAGTGTACGTCTGGAGACCGGGGAGCTGTTTTTT. Protein: CAWSVRLETGELFF.

This clonotype was counted a few times. This sequence joins TRBV19 and TRBJ1-5; maybe TRBD1 (5 bases). The CDR3 extends over 16 amino acids. In germline, CDR1 is LNHDA, CDR2 SQIVND (reference sequence). The V gene lost 3 bases and the J gene lost 4 bases, with 16 bases spanning the gap. CDR3 nucleotide sequence: TGTGCCAGTAGTATGGACGTTGGTAAGGGGAATCAGCCCCAGCATTTT. Protein product: CASSMDVGKGNQPQHF.

The V call is TRBV20-1, the J call TRBJ2-6; D possibly uses TRBD1 or TRBD2 (5 bases each). The germline gives CDR1 DFQATT, CDR2 SNEGSKA (reference sequence). With 1 base removed from V and 10 bases from J, the gap between germline ends came to 8 bases. CDR3 length equals 12 residues. In DNA form, the CDR3 reads TGCAGTGCTAGAGGCGAGGGGAACGTCCTGACTTTC. The encoded protein is CSARGEGNVLTF.

V and J are TRBV21-1 and TRBJ2-7; TRBD1 is the table's D call and was not checked against the DNA. TRBV21-1 is an annotated pseudogene. The CDR3 spans 12 residues. CDR3 nucleotides: TGTGCCAGCCCCAAAGGGAGACAGGAAAAGTACTTC. Encoded protein: CASPKGRQEKYF.

In this sample, this clonotype turned up once. The chain joins TRBV20-1 to TRBJ2-1, with TRBD2 matching over 12 bases. CDR1 is DFQATT, CDR2 SNEGSKA, per germline (reference sequence). Trimming cost V 0 bases and J 7 bases; bases outside gene matches: 13. The CDR3 covers 18 residues. CDR3 nucleotide sequence: TGCAGTGCTAGAGATCGACTAGCGGGGGCGTCAGGTGGGAATGAGCAGTTCTTC. Translating gives CSARDRLAGASGGNEQFF.

This clonotype was seen more than once but under ten times. The CDR3 sequence: CATRTPRTDSYNEQFF. CDR3 coding DNA: TGTGCCACCAGGACACCCAGGACAGACTCCTACAATGAGCAGTTCTTC. The genes are TRBV15 and TRBJ2-1; possibly TRBD1 for D (6 bases). V was shortened by 6 bases and J by 0 bases, with 15 bases between the two germline ends. The CDR3 runs to 16 residues. Germline V CDR1 and CDR2: LNHNV, YYDKDF (reference sequence).

In its sample, this clonotype was seen many times. The V gene is TRBV10-3, the J gene TRBJ1-1, with D unresolved. V was trimmed by 8 bases and J by 4 bases, leaving 20 bases between them. Germline lookup yields CDR1 ENHRY and CDR2 SYGVKD. The CDR3 is 15 residues long. CDR3 sequence (DNA): TGTGCCATCCTAAACCTAACAAAGGCCAGCACTGAAGCTTTCTTT. Translation: CAILNLTKASTEAFF.

The J gene is TRBJ2-1, the V gene TRBV4-1; no clear D. Germline CDR1 reads MGHRA; CDR2 reads YSYEKL. The CDR3 sequence is 13 residues long. The ends were cut back, 3 bases at V and 6 bases at J, with 9 bases in the middle. This CDR3 is CASSHEAVNEQFF. CDR3 sequence (DNA): TGCGCCAGCAGCCACGAGGCGGTCAATGAGCAGTTCTTC.

A few counts support this clonotype. V usage is TRBV2 and J usage is TRBJ1-1; D is unclear. The germline V gene has CDR1 SNHLY and CDR2 FYNNEI. The CDR3 has 14 residues. Trimming removed 8 bases at V and 11 bases at J, with 24 bases between. CDR3 nucleotide sequence: TGTGCCAGCGACCCGGGTCTTGGACGGACTGTGGCTTTCTTT. This codes for CASDPGLGRTVAFF.

A remark on this clonotype: Because the CDR3 is missing its conserved closing phenylalanine or tryptophan, this is likely a read error. The CDR3 DNA follows: TGTGCCAGCAGCCGACAGCAGGGGATCTCCTACGAGCAGTACTCC. This codes for CASSRQQGISYEQYS. The gene calls are TRBV12-3 or TRBV12-4 and TRBJ2-7; perhaps TRBD1 as D (6 bases). Trimming removed 6 bases from V and 0 bases from J, with 15 bases in between. The CDR3 has 15 residues.

This chain uses TRBV7-3 with TRBJ2-3; 7 bases are a match to TRBD2. V lost 3 bases to trimming and J lost 5 bases; unmatched junction nucleotides: 5. The germline V gene encodes CDR1 SGHTA and CDR2 FQGTGA. This CDR3 has 14 residues. The CDR3 region has the DNA TGTGCCAGCAGCTTCGGACTAGTGGGAGATACGCAGTATTTT. It yields the protein CASSFGLVGDTQYF.

The J gene is TRBJ1-6, the V gene TRBV10-3; 7 bases are shared with TRBD1. The V gene's germline CDR1 is ENHRY and CDR2 SYGVKD. Germline trimming cut 9 bases from V and 5 bases from J; bases unmatched to any gene: 4. The CDR3 sequence is 13 residues long. The CDR3 sequence: CAITGTDNSPLHF. DNA of the CDR3: TGTGCCATAACCGGGACAGATAATTCACCCCTCCACTTT.

This clonotype was observed a few times. The chain carries TRBV20-1 and TRBJ1-2; D perhaps matches TRBD1 (6 bases). Germline V gene data show CDR1 as DFQATT and CDR2 as SNEGSKA (reference sequence). The CDR3 is 13 amino acids. V was cut by 3 bases and J by 6 bases, with 14 bases left in between. CDR3 residues: CSASGRGLDGYTF. CDR3 nucleotide sequence: TGCAGTGCTAGCGGCAGGGGTTTGGATGGCTACACCTTC.

This clonotype was found a few times. The chain couples TRBV5-1 to TRBJ2-2, with 7 nucleotides matching TRBD1. The ends lost 3 bases at V and 1 base at J; junction bases unmatched: 6. This CDR3 is 16 amino acids long. Looked up from germline, CDR1 is SGHRS and CDR2 is YFSETQ. Here the CDR3 DNA reads TGCGCCAGCAGCTCCCTTGACAGGGAGAACACCGGGGAGCTGTTTTTT. Amino acids: CASSSLDRENTGELFF.

The chain combines TRBV6-2 or TRBV6-3 with TRBJ2-2; 9 bases line up with TRBD2. This CDR3 region has 13 residues. Trimming removed 8 bases from V and 4 bases from J; junction bases left unmatched: 2. Germline V gives CDR1 MNHEY, CDR2 SVGEGT. The CDR3 sequence: CASRLAVTGELFF. CDR3 nucleotides: TGTGCCAGCCGACTAGCGGTCACCGGGGAGCTGTTTTTT.